This T cell receptor beta chain appears in the sequencing data of a study of blood T cell repertoires in COVID-19. For the study at large: Samples taken during acute and convalescent COVID-19 were collected in the United States, Italy and Spain. In each case, the material was cDNA or gDNA derived from T cells, B-cell-depleted T cells, or PBMCs.

Authors' processing steps: Using reference gene primer amplification, nucleated cell counts were estimated. Profiled with immunoSEQ multiplex PCR; TCRdb holds only in-frame clones, not every one. D and trimming come from the DNA, and the V and J calls and clone size come from that table. This sample has around 70,000 clones; approximately 90% occur once, and the top ten carry about 5%. This clonotype was sampled from a woman aged 60 to 75 with active COVID-19. The sequenced sample was peripheral blood.

The CDR3 protein is CASTAAGSSYEQYF. The CDR3 DNA reads as TGTGCCAGCACCGCGGCCGGGAGTTCCTACGAGCAGTACTTC. V and J are TRBV28 and TRBJ2-7; D possibly corresponds to TRBD2 (6 bases). Trimming removed 7 bases from V and 1 base from J, with 14 bases in between. Germline V gives CDR1 MDHEN, CDR2 SYDVKM. The CDR3 consists of 14 residues.